This is a list of T cell receptor beta chains from one sample in a study of long-term antiretroviral therapy in people with HIV. This table comes from immunoSEQ multiplex PCR, and its TCRdb copy is limited to in-frame clones, with some not included. The data hold approximately 6,500 clones, with approximately 85% observed a single time. This material consisted of unsorted PBMCs, taken 3.7 years after starting antiretroviral therapy. Every receptor here comes from a woman between 45 and 60 years old with HIV. The CDR3 runs from the conserved cysteine through the conserved F or W. A D gene is named only where the DNA matches it firmly. Size values are once, few and many counts, or a class for expanded clones, and some rows have none.

D gene	V gene	clone size	J gene	CDR3 protein	CDR3 DNA
TRBD1	TRBV11-3	NA	TRBJ2-1	CASSLASGTVGGEQFF	TGTGCCAGCAGCTTAGCGTCCGGGACCGTAGGGGGCGAGCAGTTCTTC
TRBD1	TRBV9	NA	TRBJ2-3	CASSTLTGLGTDTQYF	TGTGCCAGCAGCACTTTGACAGGGTTGGGCACAGATACGCAGTATTTT
NA	TRBV7-2	NA	TRBJ1-2	CASSSRGAYGYTF	TGTGCCAGCAGCTCAAGGGGGGCCTATGGCTACACCTTC
NA	TRBV5-6	NA	TRBJ2-7	CASSSDRYEQYF	TGTGCCAGCAGCTCGGACAGATACGAGCAGTACTTC
NA	TRBV7-2	NA	TRBJ2-3	CASSLQGRSSTDTQYF	TGTGCCAGCAGCTTACAGGGTCGGAGTAGCACAGATACGCAGTATTTT
NA	TRBV5-4	NA	TRBJ1-1	CASSFRTNTEAFF	TGTGCCAGCAGCTTCAGGACGAACACTGAAGCTTTCTTT
NA	TRBV7-2	NA	TRBJ2-5	CASSLVRETQYF	TGTGCCAGCAGCCTCGTGAGGGAGACCCAGTACTTC
NA	TRBV5-4	NA	TRBJ2-7	CASSLPRDYEQYF	TGTGCCAGCAGCTTACCCCGGGACTACGAGCAGTACTTC
TRBD1	TRBV5-1	NA	TRBJ2-7	CASSLGQGADEQYF	TGCGCCAGCAGCTTGGGACAGGGGGCGGACGAGCAGTACTTC
NA	TRBV5-6	NA	TRBJ2-7	CASSPGPDGYEQYF	TGTGCCAGCAGCCCGGGGCCCGACGGGTACGAGCAGTACTTC
TRBD2	TRBV6-1	NA	TRBJ2-7	CASTGLAFYEQYF	TGTGCCAGCACGGGACTAGCCTTCTACGAGCAGTACTTC
NA	TRBV27	NA	TRBJ2-7	CASSSTTSSYEQYF	TGTGCCAGCAGCTCGACCACGAGCTCCTACGAGCAGTACTTC
TRBD1	TRBV29-1	few	TRBJ1-2	CSAKPIRTGNVGYTF	TGCAGCGCTAAACCGATAAGGACAGGGAACGTTGGCTACACCTTC
TRBD2	TRBV19	NA	TRBJ2-3	CASSIGGRSTDTQYF	TGTGCCAGTAGTATAGGCGGGAGGAGCACAGATACGCAGTATTTT
TRBD1	TRBV15	NA	TRBJ2-1	CATSSRDRLDEQFF	TGTGCCACCAGCAGCCGGGACAGGTTGGATGAGCAGTTCTTC
NA	TRBV25-1	NA	TRBJ2-7	CASRGLDSYEQYF	TGTGCCAGCAGGGGACTCGACTCCTACGAGCAGTACTTC
TRBD2	TRBV5-1	NA	TRBJ2-3	CASSLGLAQDTQYF	TGCGCCAGCAGCTTGGGACTAGCGCAAGATACGCAGTATTTT
NA	TRBV13	NA	TRBJ2-3	CASSPLYTDTQYF	TGTGCCAGCAGCCCACTGTACACAGATACGCAGTATTTT
NA	TRBV6-5	few	TRBJ1-4	CASRYTTENEKLFF	TGTGCCAGCAGGTACACGACAGAGAATGAAAAACTGTTTTTT
NA	TRBV7-2	NA	TRBJ1-2	CASSLVAGEGGYTF	TGTGCCAGCAGCTTAGTAGCAGGGGAGGGTGGCTACACCTTC
NA	TRBV10-2	NA	TRBJ2-3	CASSESGGTDTQYF	TGCGCCAGCAGTGAAAGTGGGGGCACAGATACGCAGTATTTT
NA	TRBV9	NA	TRBJ1-3	CASSVSAQSGGSGNTIYF	TGTGCCAGCAGCGTATCAGCCCAAAGCGGGGGCTCTGGAAACACCATATATTTT
TRBD1	TRBV5-5	NA	TRBJ2-7	CASSLTNRDRRAYEQYF	TGTGCCAGCAGCTTGACGAACCGGGACAGGCGAGCCTACGAGCAGTACTTC
TRBD1	TRBV6-5	NA	TRBJ2-1	CASSYSDRGYEQFF	TGTGCCAGCAGTTACTCGGACAGGGGATATGAGCAGTTCTTC
NA	TRBV5-4	NA	TRBJ2-4	CASSFGGTASNIQYF	TGTGCCAGCAGCTTCGGTGGGACCGCCTCAAACATTCAGTACTTC
NA	TRBV7-2	NA	TRBJ1-2	CASSLGGFQGGYTF	TGTGCCAGCAGCTTAGGCGGGTTCCAGGGTGGCTACACCTTC
NA	TRBV5-1	NA	TRBJ2-7	CASSSLGYEQYF	TGCGCCAGTTCCTCCTTGGGCTACGAGCAGTACTTC
TRBD1	TRBV6-5	NA	TRBJ2-7	CASSLGTGFYEQYF	TGTGCCAGCAGCCTAGGGACAGGGTTCTACGAGCAGTACTTC
TRBD2	TRBV7-6	NA	TRBJ2-7	CASSPTGLAHYEQYF	TGTGCCAGCAGCCCCACCGGACTAGCGCACTACGAGCAGTACTTC
TRBD2	TRBV7-8	NA	TRBJ2-1	CASSLALDREVDEQFF	TGTGCCAGCAGCTTAGCGCTCGACCGGGAGGTCGATGAGCAGTTCTTC
TRBD1	TRBV27	NA	TRBJ2-2	CASSPGTGGELFF	TGTGCCAGCAGTCCCGGGACAGGGGGTGAGCTGTTTTTT
TRBD2	TRBV6-5	NA	TRBJ2-7	CASSYEAGGPYEQYF	TGTGCCAGCAGTTACGAAGCGGGAGGGCCCTACGAGCAGTACTTC
TRBD1	TRBV5-1	NA	TRBJ1-1	CASSSSTGADTEAFF	TGCGCCAGCAGCTCATCGACAGGGGCGGACACTGAAGCTTTCTTT
TRBD1	TRBV11-2	NA	TRBJ2-1	CASSPGGTGLFNEQFF	TGTGCCAGCAGCCCGGGCGGGACAGGGCTTTTCAATGAGCAGTTCTTC
TRBD1	TRBV5-1	NA	TRBJ2-1	CASSSGQGYNEQFF	TGCGCCAGCAGCTCGGGACAGGGCTACAATGAGCAGTTCTTC
NA	TRBV6-5	NA	TRBJ2-2	CASRSYLTGELFF	TGTGCCAGCAGAAGCTACCTCACCGGGGAGCTGTTTTTT
TRBD1	TRBV4-1	NA	TRBJ1-2	CASSPGRIQGGLANYGYTF	TGCGCCAGCAGCCCCGGGCGAATACAGGGGGGTCTAGCTAACTATGGCTACACCTTC
NA	TRBV2	NA	TRBJ1-5	CASSESHQPQHF	TGTGCCAGCAGTGAAAGCCATCAGCCCCAGCATTTT
NA	TRBV5-1	few	TRBJ1-1	CASSLEPPSEAFF	TGCGCCAGCAGCTTGGAGCCACCCTCTGAAGCTTTCTTT
NA	TRBV6-5	few	TRBJ1-5	CASSYRSHGNQPQHF	TGTGCCAGCAGTTATCGGTCCCACGGCAATCAGCCCCAGCATTTT
TRBD2	TRBV7-3	NA	TRBJ2-5	CASSSGGAGQETQYF	TGTGCCAGCAGCTCCGGGGGAGCGGGGCAAGAGACCCAGTACTTC
NA	TRBV4-1	NA	TRBJ2-5	CASSYNPQETQYF	TGCGCCAGCAGCTATAACCCCCAAGAGACCCAGTACTTC